Below, 8 T cell receptor beta chains from the same sample are listed, as sequenced in a study of control samples from healthy donors and cancer patients. The protocol was immunoSEQ multiplex PCR, while the TCRdb copy is restricted to in-frame clones and leaves out a portion. The table gives around 190,000 clones; the top ten clones make up roughly 2% of it. Input material: blood. Every receptor here comes from a woman aged 25 to 39 in good health.

The CDR3 sequence is CASSGDRAISGNTIYF. The DNA for the CDR3 is TGTGCCAGCAGTGGGGACAGGGCCATCTCTGGAAACACCATATATTTT. The chain recombines TRBV2 with TRBJ1-3; 9 bases fit TRBD1. Losses at the gene ends were 4 bases for V and 0 bases for J; bases not matched to a gene: 4. The CDR3 loop spans 16 amino acids. Per the germline V gene, CDR1 is SNHLY and CDR2 is FYNNEI. Complete variable domain (other parts from reference TRBV2 and TRBJ1-3): EPEVTQTPSHQVTQMGQEVILRCVPISNHLYFYWYRQILGQKVEFLVSFYNNEISEKSEIFDDQFSVERPDGSNFTLKIRSTKLEDSAMYFCASSGDRAISGNTIYFGEGSWLTVV.

V gene TRBV3-1 (or the pseudogene TRBV3-2) combines with J gene TRBJ2-4; unclear D gene. Germline CDR1 is LGHDT and CDR2 is YNNKEL (reference sequence). V was pared by 2 bases and J by 6 bases, with 5 bases between. The CDR3 covers 12 residues. CDR3 sequence reads: CASSQSVNIQYF. DNA for the CDR3: TGTGCCAGCAGCCAAAGCGTAAACATTCAGTACTTC.

The CDR3 sequence: CASSLQGSSGGYEQYF. In DNA, the CDR3 is TGTGCCAGCAGCTTACAGGGTAGCAGCGGCGGATACGAGCAGTACTTC. The chain joins TRBV7-2 to TRBJ2-7; D is perhaps TRBD1 or TRBD2 (5 bases each). Germline assignment: CDR1 SGHTA and CDR2 FQGNSA. The CDR3 consists of 16 residues. Trimming pared 2 bases from V and 4 bases from J, leaving 18 bases between.

This rearrangement joins TRBV19 to TRBJ1-5; no firm D call. The CDR3 is made up of 12 amino acids. V gave up 5 bases and J gave up 6 bases, with 8 bases separating them. The germline gives CDR1 LNHDA, CDR2 SQIVND (reference sequence). CDR3 coding DNA: TGTGCCAGTAGTTTCTCCTTTCAGCCCCAGCATTTT. Translation: CASSFSFQPQHF.

The rearrangement links TRBV5-1 to TRBJ2-3; maybe TRBD1 (6 bases). CDR3 length: 14 amino acids. Germline assignment: CDR1 SGHRS and CDR2 YFSETQ. V was pared by 4 bases and J by 1 base, with 10 bases between. The CDR3 region is CASSHRDGTDTQYF. DNA for the CDR3: TGCGCCAGCAGCCACAGGGACGGCACAGATACGCAGTATTTT.

The V gene is TRBV11-2, the J gene TRBJ2-1, with 7 bases lining up with TRBD2. Losses at the gene ends were 5 bases for V and 7 bases for J; bases not matched to a gene: 8. This CDR3 comprises 14 residues. Germline-derived CDR1 and CDR2 are SGHAT and FQNNGV. CDR3 sequence reads: CASSKQREGNEQFF. CDR3 DNA: TGTGCCAGCAGCAAACAGAGGGAGGGGAATGAGCAGTTCTTC.

This CDR3 is CASSNVQGQRQPQHF. CDR3 DNA: TGTGCCAGCAGTAATGTACAGGGCCAACGCCAGCCCCAGCATTTT. The chain employs TRBV6-6 and TRBJ1-5; possibly TRBD1 for D (6 bases). CDR1 is MNHNY and CDR2 is SVGAGI in the germline V gene (reference sequence). This CDR3 comprises 15 residues. V was pared by 5 bases and J by 7 bases, with 18 bases between.

The V call is TRBV14, the J call TRBJ2-1; unclear D gene. Germline loops: CDR1 SGHDN, CDR2 FVKESK. The CDR3 is made up of 12 amino acids. Trimming shortened V by 1 base and J by 6 bases, and 4 bases separated the two germline ends. The chain's CDR3 is CASSQGFNEQFF. Here the CDR3 DNA reads TGTGCCAGCAGCCAAGGGTTCAATGAGCAGTTCTTC.